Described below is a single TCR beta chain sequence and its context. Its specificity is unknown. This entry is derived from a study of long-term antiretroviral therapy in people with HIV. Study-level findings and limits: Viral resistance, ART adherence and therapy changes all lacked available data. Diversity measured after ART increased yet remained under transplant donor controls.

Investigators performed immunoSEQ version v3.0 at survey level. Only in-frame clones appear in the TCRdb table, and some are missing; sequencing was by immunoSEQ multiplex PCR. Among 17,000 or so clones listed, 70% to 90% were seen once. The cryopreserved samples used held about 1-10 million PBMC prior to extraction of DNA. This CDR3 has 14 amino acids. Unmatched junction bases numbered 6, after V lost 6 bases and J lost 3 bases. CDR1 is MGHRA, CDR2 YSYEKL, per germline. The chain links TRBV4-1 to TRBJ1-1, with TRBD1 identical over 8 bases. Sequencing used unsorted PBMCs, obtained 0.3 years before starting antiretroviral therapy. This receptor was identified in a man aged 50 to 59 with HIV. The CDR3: CASRKQGDDTEAFF. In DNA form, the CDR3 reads TGCGCCAGCAGAAAACAGGGGGACGACACTGAAGCTTTCTTT.